The sample holds a few counts of the clone carrying this TCR beta chain. What it binds is not known. Sequencing libraries made from TCR beta cDNA carried unique molecular identifiers. One entry per CDR3 protein results from TCRdb running MiXCR on the PCR reads. The repertoire has about 150,000 distinct CDR3 sequences, approximately 28% of them found once; the top ten carry more than 1.3%. The V gene lost 11 bases and the J gene lost 2 bases, with 16 bases spanning the gap. CDR1 is ENHRY, CDR2 SYGVKD, per germline. This CDR3 has 14 residues. This entry comes from a study of post-analysis software for immune sequencing data. The study's findings and limits: Among 5 or 6 TRBV segments more frequent in patients than controls were TRBV5-6, TRBV5-1 and TRBV20-1. When compared against controls, multiple sclerosis patients showed significantly lower normalized Chao1 diversity.

This chain connects TRBV10-3 to TRBJ1-5; a weak D match, TRBD1 (6 bases). The material sequenced was blood. The TCR sequence derives from a girl aged 10-17 years with multiple sclerosis. DNA of the CDR3: TGTGCCGTCTCCGGGACACTCGGCAATCAGCCCCAGCATTTT. It specifies CAVSGTLGNQPQHF.